This entry concerns a single T cell receptor (beta chain). These data come from a study of OX40 agonist ivuxolimab in advanced cancers. Patients who had autoimmune disease history or got systemic immunosuppression were left out. Only in-frame clones appear in the TCRdb table, and some are missing; sequencing was by immunoSEQ multiplex PCR. Of about 91,000 clones listed, less than 90% were seen once; the top ten hold around 1.1%. Unmatched junction bases numbered 10, after V lost 5 bases and J lost 4 bases. Germline V gives CDR1 SGHTA, CDR2 FQGNSA. The length of the CDR3 is 16 residues. The chain joins TRBV7-2 to TRBJ2-5, with 10 bases fitting TRBD2. The sequence was collected from an adult with an advanced solid tumor such as melanoma, head and neck, liver or kidney cancer. Sample: CD4+ or CD8+ T cells sorted from blood, taken in a trial of the OX40 agonist ivuxolimab. The CDR3 bases are TGTGCCAGCAGCCCCCAGCGGGGGGGAGTTCGAGAGACCCAGTACTTC. It translates to CASSPQRGGVRETQYF.